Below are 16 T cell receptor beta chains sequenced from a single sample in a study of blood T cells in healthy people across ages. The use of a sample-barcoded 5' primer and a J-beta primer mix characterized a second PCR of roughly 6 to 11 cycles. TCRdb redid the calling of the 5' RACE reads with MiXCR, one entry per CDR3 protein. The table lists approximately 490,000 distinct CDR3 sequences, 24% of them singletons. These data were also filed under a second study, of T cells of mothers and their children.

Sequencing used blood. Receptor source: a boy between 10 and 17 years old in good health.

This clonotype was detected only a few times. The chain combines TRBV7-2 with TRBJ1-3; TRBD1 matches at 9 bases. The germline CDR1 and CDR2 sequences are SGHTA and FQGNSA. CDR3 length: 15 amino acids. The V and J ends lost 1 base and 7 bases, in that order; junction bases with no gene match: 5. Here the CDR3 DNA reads TGTGCCAGCAGCTTAGAGGGACAGGGACGGAACACCATATATTTT. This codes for CASSLEGQGRNTIYF.

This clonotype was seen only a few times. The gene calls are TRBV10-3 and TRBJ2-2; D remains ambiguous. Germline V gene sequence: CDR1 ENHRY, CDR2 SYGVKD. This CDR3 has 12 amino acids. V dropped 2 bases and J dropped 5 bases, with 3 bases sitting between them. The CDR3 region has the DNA TGTGCCATCAGTGAGGGAACCGGGGAGCTGTTTTTT. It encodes CAISEGTGELFF.

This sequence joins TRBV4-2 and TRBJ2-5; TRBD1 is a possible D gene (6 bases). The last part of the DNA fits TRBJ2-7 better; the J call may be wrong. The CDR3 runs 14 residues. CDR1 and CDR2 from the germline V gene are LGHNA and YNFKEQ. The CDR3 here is CASSLQGTSYEQYF. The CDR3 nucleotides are TGTGCCAGCAGCCTCCAGGGGACCTCCTACGAGCAGTACTTC.

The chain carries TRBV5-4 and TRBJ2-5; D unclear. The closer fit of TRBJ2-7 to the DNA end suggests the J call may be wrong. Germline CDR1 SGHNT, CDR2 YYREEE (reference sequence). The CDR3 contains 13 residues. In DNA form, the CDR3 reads TGTGCCACCTATAGTCGCAGTTCCTACGAGCAGTACTTC. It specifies CATYSRSSYEQYF.

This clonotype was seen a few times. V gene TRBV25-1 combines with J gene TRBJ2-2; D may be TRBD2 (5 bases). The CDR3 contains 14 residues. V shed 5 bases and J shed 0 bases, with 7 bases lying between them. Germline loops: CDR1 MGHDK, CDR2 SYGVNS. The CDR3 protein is CASSRGTNTGELFF. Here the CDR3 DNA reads TGTGCCAGCAGTCGGGGAACGAACACCGGGGAGCTGTTTTTT.

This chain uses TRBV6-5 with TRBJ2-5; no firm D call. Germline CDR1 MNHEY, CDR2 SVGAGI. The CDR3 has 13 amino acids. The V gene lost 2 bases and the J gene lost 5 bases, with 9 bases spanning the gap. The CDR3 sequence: CASSYIEGETQYF. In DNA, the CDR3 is TGTGCCAGCAGTTACATTGAAGGGGAGACCCAGTACTTC.

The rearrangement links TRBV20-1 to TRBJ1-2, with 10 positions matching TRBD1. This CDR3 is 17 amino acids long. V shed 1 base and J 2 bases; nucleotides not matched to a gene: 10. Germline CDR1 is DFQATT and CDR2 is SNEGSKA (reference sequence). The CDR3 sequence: CSARGESGTGANYGYTF. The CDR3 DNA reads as TGCAGTGCTAGAGGGGAATCCGGGACAGGGGCCAACTATGGCTACACCTTC.

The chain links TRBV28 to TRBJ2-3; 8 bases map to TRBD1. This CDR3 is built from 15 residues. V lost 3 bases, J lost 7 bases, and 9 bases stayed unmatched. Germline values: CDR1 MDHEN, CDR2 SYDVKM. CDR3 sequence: CASSFGQGPVNTQYF. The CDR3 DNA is TGTGCCAGCAGTTTTGGACAGGGACCAGTAAATACGCAGTATTTT. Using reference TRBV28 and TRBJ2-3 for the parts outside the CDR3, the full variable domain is DVKVTQSSRYLVKRTGEKVFLECVQDMDHENMFWYRQDPGLGLRLIYFSYDVKMKEKGDIPEGYSVSREKKERFSLILESASTNQTSMYLCASSFGQGPVNTQYFGPGTRLTVL.

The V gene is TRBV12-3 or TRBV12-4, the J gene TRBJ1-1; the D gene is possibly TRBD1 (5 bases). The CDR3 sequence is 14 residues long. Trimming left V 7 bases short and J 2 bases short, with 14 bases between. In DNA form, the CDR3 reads TGTGCCAGCACGGCGGGGCCAGCCAACACTGAAGCTTTCTTT. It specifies CASTAGPANTEAFF.

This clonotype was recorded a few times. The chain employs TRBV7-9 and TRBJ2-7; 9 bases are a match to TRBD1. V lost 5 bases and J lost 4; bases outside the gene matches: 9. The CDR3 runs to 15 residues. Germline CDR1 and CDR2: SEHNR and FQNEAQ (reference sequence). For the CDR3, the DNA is TGTGCCAGCAGCACTACAGGGGGCGTATTGTACGAGCAGTACTTC. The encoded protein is CASSTTGGVLYEQYF. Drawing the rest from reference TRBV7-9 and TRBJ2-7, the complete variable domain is DTGVSQNPRHKITKRGQNVTFRCDPISEHNRLYWYRQTLGQGPEFLTYFQNEAQLEKSRLLSDRFSAERPKGSFSTLEIQRTEQGDSAMYLCASSTTGGVLYEQYFGPGTRLTVT.

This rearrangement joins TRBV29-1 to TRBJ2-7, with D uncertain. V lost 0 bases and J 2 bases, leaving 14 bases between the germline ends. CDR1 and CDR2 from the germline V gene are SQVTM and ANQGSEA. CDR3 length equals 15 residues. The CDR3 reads CSVEETSARPYEQYF. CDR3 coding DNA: TGCAGCGTTGAAGAAACCAGCGCGAGACCCTACGAGCAGTACTTC.

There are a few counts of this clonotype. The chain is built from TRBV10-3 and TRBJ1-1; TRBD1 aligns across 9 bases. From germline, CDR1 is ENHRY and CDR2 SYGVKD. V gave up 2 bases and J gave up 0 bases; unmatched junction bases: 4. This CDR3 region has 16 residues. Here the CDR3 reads CAISEGTGLLNTEAFF. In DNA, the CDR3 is TGTGCCATCAGTGAGGGGACAGGGCTACTGAACACTGAAGCTTTCTTT.

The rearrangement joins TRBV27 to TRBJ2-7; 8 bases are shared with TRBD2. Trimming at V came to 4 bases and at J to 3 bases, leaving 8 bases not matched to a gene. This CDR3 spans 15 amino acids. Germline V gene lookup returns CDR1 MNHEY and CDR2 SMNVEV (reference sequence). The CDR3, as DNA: TGTGCCAGCAGTTACGGCGGGACTAGGCTCTACGAGCAGTACTTC. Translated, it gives CASSYGGTRLYEQYF.

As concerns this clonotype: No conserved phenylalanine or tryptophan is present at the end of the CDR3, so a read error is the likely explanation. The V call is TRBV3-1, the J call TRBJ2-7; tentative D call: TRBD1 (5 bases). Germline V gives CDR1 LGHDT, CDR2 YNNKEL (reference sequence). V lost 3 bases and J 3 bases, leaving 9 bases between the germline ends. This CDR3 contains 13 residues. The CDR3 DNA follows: TGTGCCAGCAGCCAGGACACCCTCTACGAGCAGTACCTC. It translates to CASSQDTLYEQYL.

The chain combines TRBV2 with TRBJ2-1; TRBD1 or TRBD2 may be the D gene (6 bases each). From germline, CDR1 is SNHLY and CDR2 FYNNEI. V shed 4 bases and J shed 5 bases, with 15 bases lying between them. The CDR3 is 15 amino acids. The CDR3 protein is CASSVGGGRDNEQFF. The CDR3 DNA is TGTGCCAGCAGTGTTGGTGGGGGGCGGGACAATGAGCAGTTCTTC.

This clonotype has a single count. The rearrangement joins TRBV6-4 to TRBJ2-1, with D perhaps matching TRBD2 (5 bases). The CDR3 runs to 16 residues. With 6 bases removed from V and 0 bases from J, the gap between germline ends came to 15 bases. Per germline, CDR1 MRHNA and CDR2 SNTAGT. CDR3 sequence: CASSRGSSPSYNEQFF. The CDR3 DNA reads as TGTGCCAGCAGCCGCGGGTCATCCCCCTCCTACAATGAGCAGTTCTTC.